The rows below give T cell receptor beta chains drawn from one sample of a study of beta chain features in type 1 diabetes. Profiling relied on immunoSEQ multiplex PCR, and the TCRdb table lists in-frame clones only, not all of them. Counted here are 350,000 or so clones, 20% occurring once; the ten biggest clones make up 0.044%. Sequenced sample: naive CD4+ T cells from blood. These TCRs come from a woman in her late teens or twenties in good health. Both conserved end residues are part of each CDR3. A D gene is named only where the DNA matches it firmly. Size values are once, few and many counts, or a class for expanded clones, and some rows have none.

>TRBJ2-1|TRBD1|TRBV29-1|NA
TGCAGCGTTGCCAACCGACAGGGGGCTGTTGAGCAGTTCTTC
CSVANRQGAVEQFF
>TRBJ2-7|NA|TRBV25-1|NA
TGTGCCAGCAGTGAATGGGGGCCTTCCTACGAGCAGTACTTC
CASSEWGPSYEQYF
>TRBJ1-1|TRBD1|TRBV30|few
TGTGCCTGGCTGACAGGGTTCATGAACACTGAAGCTTTCTTT
CAWLTGFMNTEAFF
>TRBJ2-7|NA|TRBV6-1|NA
TGTGCCAGCAGTGAAATTTCGGTCTACGAGCAGTACTTC
CASSEISVYEQYF
>TRBJ1-2|NA|TRBV5-1|NA
TGCGCCAGCAGCCCCGCGGTTCCCGGGGAAGGCTACACCTTC
CASSPAVPGEGYTF
>TRBJ2-3|NA|TRBV29-1|few
TGCAGCGTTGAGCGGGCAGCAGATACGCAGTATTTT
CSVERAADTQYF
>TRBJ2-6|TRBD2|TRBV7-3|NA
TGTGCCAGCAGCTCACCAGGGATAGCGGGGGGGCCCGAGGCTGGGGCCAACGTCCTGACTTTC
CASSSPGIAGGPEAGANVLTF
>TRBJ2-1|NA|TRBV9|NA
TGTGCCAGCAGCACGGGACACGGGCAGTTCTTC
CASSTGHGQFF
>TRBJ2-3|TRBD2|TRBV27|NA
TGTGCCAGCAGTTCACCAATTTCAAGCGGGGGGACGGCGGATACGCAGTATTTT
CASSSPISSGGTADTQYF
>TRBJ2-7|TRBD1|TRBV7-9|NA
TGTGCCAGCAGCTCCGACAGAGACAGGGTCTACGAGCAGTACTTC
CASSSDRDRVYEQYF
>TRBJ2-3|TRBD1|TRBV11-2|once
TGTGCCAGCAGCCCCACAAATACAGGGGTGAGAACAGATACGCAGTATTTT
CASSPTNTGVRTDTQYF
>TRBJ2-1|TRBD1|TRBV4-2|few
TGTGCCAGCAGCCAAGAGCTAGCATCCCAGGGGGAAAAGCAGTTCTTC
CASSQELASQGEKQFF
>TRBJ2-1|NA|TRBV7-3|NA
TGTGCCAGCAGCATCGAGGGCCAACTACCGGGTAGCGAGCAGTTCTTC
CASSIEGQLPGSEQFF
>TRBJ1-1|NA|TRBV5-1|NA
TGCGCCAGCAGCTTGGCGGGTTCCATCATGAACACTGAAGCTTTCTTT
CASSLAGSIMNTEAFF
>TRBJ2-1|TRBD1|TRBV29-1|NA
TGCAGCGTCTCGACAGGGGATAGCTACAATGAGCAGTTCTTC
CSVSTGDSYNEQFF
>TRBJ1-1|NA|TRBV7-2|few
TGTGCCAGCAGCTCGGATGGGAGGACTGAAGCTTTCTTT
CASSSDGRTEAFF
>TRBJ2-5|NA|TRBV9|NA
TGTGCCAGCAGCGTAGCTGGGGGGATCCAAGAGACCCAGTACTTC
CASSVAGGIQETQYF
>TRBJ2-5|NA|TRBV11-2|few
TGTGCCAGCAGCTCGTTACAGGGTAGGGTACAAGAGACCCAGTACTTC
CASSSLQGRVQETQYF
>TRBJ2-5|TRBD1|TRBV5-1|NA
TGCGCCAGCAGCCCCGGACAGGTAGTGGAGGAGACCCAGTACTTC
CASSPGQVVEETQYF
>TRBJ1-4|NA|TRBV15|few
TGTGCCACCAGTAACAGGGCGGGAGATGAAAAACTGTTTTTT
CATSNRAGDEKLFF
>TRBJ2-2|NA|TRBV18|NA
TGTGCCAGCTCACCAGCAGTCAACACCGGGGAGCTGTTTTTT
CASSPAVNTGELFF
>TRBJ1-2|TRBD1|TRBV6-1|few
TGTGCCAGCAACCCGACAGGGGTCTATGGCTACACCTTC
CASNPTGVYGYTF
>TRBJ2-2|TRBD1|TRBV18|NA
TGTGCCAGCTCACCATCGACAGGGCTTAACACCGGGGAGCTGTTTTTT
CASSPSTGLNTGELFF
>TRBJ2-5|NA|TRBV15|few
TGTGCCACCAGCAGGCGATCAGAGACCCAGTACTTC
CATSRRSETQYF
>TRBJ2-2|NA|TRBV5-4|few
TGTGCCAGCAGCTCGAATCAGGGGACCGGGGAGCTGTTTTTT
CASSSNQGTGELFF
>TRBJ2-1|TRBD2|TRBV30|NA
TGTGCCTGGATTACCATCGGGACTAGCGGGAGCCCCCCGTTCTTC
CAWITIGTSGSPPFF
>TRBJ1-5|TRBD1|TRBV4-2|few
TGTGCCAGCGGTCATACAGGGGGAAATCAGCCCCAGCATTTT
CASGHTGGNQPQHF
>TRBJ2-5|NA|TRBV2|NA
TGTGCCACCAGGACCCCTAGGGAGACCCAGTACTTC
CATRTPRETQYF
>TRBJ2-5|TRBD2|TRBV2|few
TGTGCCGGAAGCGGGACCAAGGAGACCCAGTACTTC
CAGSGTKETQYF
>TRBJ2-7|TRBD1|TRBV7-9|NA
TGTGCCAGCAGCTCACAAACAGGGGACGAGCAGTACTTC
CASSSQTGDEQYF
>TRBJ2-3|NA|TRBV9|few
TGTGCCAGCAGCGTAGCGGGATACACAGATACGCAGTATTTT
CASSVAGYTDTQYF
>TRBJ1-1|TRBD1|TRBV9|few
TGTGCCAGCAGCACAACCACAGGGGTGAACACTGAAGCTTTCTTT
CASSTTTGVNTEAFF
>TRBJ2-5|TRBD1|TRBV5-6|few
TGTGCCAGCAGCTTCCGGGACAGGGGGCAAGAGACCCAGTACTTC
CASSFRDRGQETQYF
>TRBJ2-3|NA|TRBV9|NA
TGTGCCAGCAGCCCCCCAGGGACATCCACAGATACGCAGTATTTT
CASSPPGTSTDTQYF
>TRBJ2-1|TRBD2|TRBV7-2|few
TGTGCCAGCAGCCAGCGCGGCGGGAGTATCTATGAGCAGTTCTTC
CASSQRGGSIYEQFF
>TRBJ2-7|NA|TRBV23-1|few
TGCGCCAGTCTAGGTCTGGGCGAGCAGTACTTC
CASLGLGEQYF
>TRBJ2-3|TRBD2|TRBV5-4|NA
TGTGCCAGCAGCGGTGGACTAGCGGGAATCACAGATACGCAGTATTTT
CASSGGLAGITDTQYF
>TRBJ2-7|NA|TRBV9|few
TGTGCCAGCAGCGCTAGCGCGAGCTCCTACGAGCAGTACTTC
CASSASASSYEQYF
>TRBJ1-1|NA|TRBV7-3|few
TGTGCCAGCAGCTTAGACTCGGACTGGAGGGACACTGAAGCTTTCTTT
CASSLDSDWRDTEAFF
>TRBJ2-1|TRBD2|TRBV9|NA
TGTGCCAGCAGCGTAGCTACCCTAGCGGGAGGCAGTGAGCAGTTCTTC
CASSVATLAGGSEQFF